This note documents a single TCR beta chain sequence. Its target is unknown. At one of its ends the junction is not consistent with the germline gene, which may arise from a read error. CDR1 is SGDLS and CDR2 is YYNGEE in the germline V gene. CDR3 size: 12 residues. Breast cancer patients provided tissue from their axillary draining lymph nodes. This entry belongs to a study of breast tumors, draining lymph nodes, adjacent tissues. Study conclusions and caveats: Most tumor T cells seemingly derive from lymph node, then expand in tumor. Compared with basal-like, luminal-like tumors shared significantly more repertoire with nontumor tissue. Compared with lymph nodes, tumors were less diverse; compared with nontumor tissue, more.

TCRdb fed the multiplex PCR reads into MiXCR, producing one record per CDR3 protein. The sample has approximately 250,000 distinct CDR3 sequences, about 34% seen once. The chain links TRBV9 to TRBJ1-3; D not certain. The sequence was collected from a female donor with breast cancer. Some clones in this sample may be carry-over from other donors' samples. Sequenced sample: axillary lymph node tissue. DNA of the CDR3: TGTGCCACCAGCAGTGCCGGAGACACCATATATTTT. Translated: CATSSAGDTIYF. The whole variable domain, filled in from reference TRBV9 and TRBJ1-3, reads DSGVTQTPKHLITATGQRVTLRCSPRSGDLSVYWYQQSLDQGLQFLIQYYNGEERAKGNILERFSAQQFPDLHSELNLSSLELGDSALYFCATSSAGDTIYFGEGSWLTVV.